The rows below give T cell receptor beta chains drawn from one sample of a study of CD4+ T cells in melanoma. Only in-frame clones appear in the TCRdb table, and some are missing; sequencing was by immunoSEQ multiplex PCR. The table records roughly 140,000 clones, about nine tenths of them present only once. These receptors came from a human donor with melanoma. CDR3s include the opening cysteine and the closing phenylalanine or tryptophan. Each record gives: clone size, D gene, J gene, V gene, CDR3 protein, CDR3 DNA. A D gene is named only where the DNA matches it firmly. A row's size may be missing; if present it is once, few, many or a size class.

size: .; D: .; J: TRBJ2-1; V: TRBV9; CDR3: CASSASDGSYNEQFF; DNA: TGTGCCAGCAGCGCGTCGGACGGCTCCTACAATGAGCAGTTCTTC
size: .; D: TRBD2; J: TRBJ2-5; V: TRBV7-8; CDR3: CASSLQRGVTQETQYF; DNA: TGTGCCAGCAGCTTACAGCGGGGGGTAACTCAAGAGACCCAGTACTTC
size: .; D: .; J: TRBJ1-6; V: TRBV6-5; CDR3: CASSYSRDSPLHF; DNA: TGTGCCAGCAGTTACTCAAGGGATTCACCCCTCCACTTT
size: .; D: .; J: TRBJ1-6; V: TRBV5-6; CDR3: CASRRRGSSYNSPLHF; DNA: TGTGCCAGCAGGAGGAGGGGGAGCTCCTATAATTCACCCCTCCACTTT
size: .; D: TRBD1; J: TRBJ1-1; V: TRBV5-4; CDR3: CASSPQDRGTEAFF; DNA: TGTGCCAGCAGCCCCCAGGACAGGGGCACTGAAGCTTTCTTT
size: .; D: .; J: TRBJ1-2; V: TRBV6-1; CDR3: CASSEAARKYGYTF; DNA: TGTGCCAGCAGTGAAGCGGCCAGAAAGTATGGCTACACCTTC
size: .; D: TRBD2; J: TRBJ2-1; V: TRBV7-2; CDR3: CASSPPRGLASSYNEQFF; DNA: TGTGCCAGCAGCCCACCCCGGGGACTAGCCAGCTCCTACAATGAGCAGTTCTTC
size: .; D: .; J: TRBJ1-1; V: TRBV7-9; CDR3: CASSLREGTEAFF; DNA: TGTGCCAGCAGCTTACGAGAGGGTACTGAAGCTTTCTTT
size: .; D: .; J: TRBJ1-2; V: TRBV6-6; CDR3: CASSYGIPYGYTF; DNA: TGTGCCAGCAGTTACGGGATCCCCTACGGCTACACCTTC
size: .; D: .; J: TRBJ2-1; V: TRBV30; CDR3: CAGSESSYNEQFF; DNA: TGTGCCGGTAGCGAGAGCTCCTACAATGAGCAGTTCTTC
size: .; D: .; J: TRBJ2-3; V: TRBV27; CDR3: CASSRRGGTDTQYF; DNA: TGTGCCAGCAGCCGACGTGGCGGCACAGATACGCAGTATTTT
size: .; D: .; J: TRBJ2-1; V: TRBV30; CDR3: CAWSVRGNYNEQFF; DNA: TGTGCCTGGAGTGTTCGCGGGAATTACAATGAGCAGTTCTTC
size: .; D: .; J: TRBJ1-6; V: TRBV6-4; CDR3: CASSATGGERSPLHF; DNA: TGTGCCAGCAGTGCGACCGGTGGGGAGCGCTCACCCCTCCACTTT
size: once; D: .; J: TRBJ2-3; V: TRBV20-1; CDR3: CSASLLNTQYF; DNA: TGCAGTGCTAGTCTCCTGAATACGCAGTATTTT
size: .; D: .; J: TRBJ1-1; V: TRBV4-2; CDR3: CASSHGPSGTEAFF; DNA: TGTGCCAGCAGCCACGGACCGTCGGGCACTGAAGCTTTCTTT
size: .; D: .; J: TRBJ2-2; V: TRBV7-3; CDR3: CASSSAAGTGELFF; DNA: TGTGCCAGCAGCTCAGCGGCGGGGACCGGGGAGCTGTTTTTT
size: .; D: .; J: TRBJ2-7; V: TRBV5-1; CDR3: CASSPDTGYGSYEQYF; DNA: TGCGCCAGCAGCCCCGACACAGGGTACGGCTCCTACGAGCAGTACTTC
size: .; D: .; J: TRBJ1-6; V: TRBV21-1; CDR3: CASSEKLNSYNSPLHF; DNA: TGTGCCAGCAGCGAAAAGCTGAACTCCTATAATTCACCCCTCCACTTT
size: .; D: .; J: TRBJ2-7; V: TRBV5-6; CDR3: CASSDRLETPYEQYF; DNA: TGTGCCAGCAGCGACCGTCTCGAAACCCCCTACGAGCAGTACTTC
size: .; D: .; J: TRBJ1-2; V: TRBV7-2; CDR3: CASSLDGTGGGYTF; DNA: TGTGCCAGCAGCTTAGACGGGACTGGGGGTGGCTACACCTTC
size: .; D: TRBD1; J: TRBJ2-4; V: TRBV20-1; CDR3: CSAGKGGSQYF; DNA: TGCAGTGCGGGTAAAGGGGGCAGCCAGTACTTC
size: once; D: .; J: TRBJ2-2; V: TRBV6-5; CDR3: CASTQKPGGELFF; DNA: TGTGCCAGCACCCAAAAGCCCGGCGGGGAGCTGTTTTTT
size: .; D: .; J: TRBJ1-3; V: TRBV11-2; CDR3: CASSPRLSGNTIYF; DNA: TGTGCCAGCAGCCCCCGTCTATCTGGAAACACCATATATTTT
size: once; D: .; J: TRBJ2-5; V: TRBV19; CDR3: CASSERKETQYF; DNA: TGTGCCAGTAGTGAAAGGAAAGAGACCCAGTACTTC
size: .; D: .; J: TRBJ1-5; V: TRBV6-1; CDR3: CASSDVGTSRGGPNQPQHF; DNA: TGTGCCAGCAGTGATGTGGGTACGAGCCGGGGAGGGCCCAATCAGCCCCAGCATTTT
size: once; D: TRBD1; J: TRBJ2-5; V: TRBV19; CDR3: CASTKTGAKETQYF; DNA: TGTGCCAGTACCAAGACAGGGGCAAAAGAGACCCAGTACTTC
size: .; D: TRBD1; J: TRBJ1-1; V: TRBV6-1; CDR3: CASSERQGGETEAFF; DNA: TGTGCCAGCAGTGAAAGGCAGGGGGGAGAAACTGAAGCTTTCTTT
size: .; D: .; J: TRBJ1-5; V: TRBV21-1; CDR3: CASSKALTSRCAAGRGNQPQHF; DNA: TGTGCCAGCAGCAAAGCGCTAACGAGCAGGTGTGCAGCCGGTAGAGGCAATCAGCCCCAGCATTTT
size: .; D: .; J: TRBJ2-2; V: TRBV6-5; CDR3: CASIAGAGGELFF; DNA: TGTGCCAGTATCGCTGGGGCAGGTGGGGAGCTGTTTTTT
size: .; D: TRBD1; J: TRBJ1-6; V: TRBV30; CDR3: CAWSGTGNYNSPLHF; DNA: TGTGCCTGGTCCGGGACAGGGAACTATAATTCACCCCTCCACTTT
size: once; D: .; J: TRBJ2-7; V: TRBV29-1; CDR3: CSGGGTEVYEQYF; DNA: TGCAGCGGCGGAGGGACAGAAGTCTACGAGCAGTACTTC
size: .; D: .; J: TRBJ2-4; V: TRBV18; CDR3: CASSPNENIQYF; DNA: TGTGCCAGCTCACCCAACGAAAACATTCAGTACTTC
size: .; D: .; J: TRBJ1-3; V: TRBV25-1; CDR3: CASSPNRSSGNTIYF; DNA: TGTGCCAGCAGTCCCAATCGTAGCTCTGGAAACACCATATATTTT
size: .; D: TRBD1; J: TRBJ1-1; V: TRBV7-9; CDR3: CASSRQGITEAFF; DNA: TGTGCCAGCAGCCGACAGGGAATCACTGAAGCTTTCTTT
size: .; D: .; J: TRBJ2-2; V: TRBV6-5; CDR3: CASSYSAGEITGELFF; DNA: TGTGCCAGCAGTTACTCGGCAGGGGAAATCACCGGGGAGCTGTTTTTT
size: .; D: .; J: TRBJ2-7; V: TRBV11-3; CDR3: CASSAPGRWGSYEQYF; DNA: TGTGCCAGCAGTGCACCAGGACGGTGGGGTTCCTACGAGCAGTACTTC
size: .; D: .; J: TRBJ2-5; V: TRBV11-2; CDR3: CASSLWGETQYF; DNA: TGTGCCAGCAGCTTGTGGGGGGAGACCCAGTACTTC
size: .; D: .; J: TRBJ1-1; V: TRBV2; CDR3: CASSDLPGSNTEAFF; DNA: TGTGCCAGCAGTGACCTACCAGGTTCAAACACTGAAGCTTTCTTT
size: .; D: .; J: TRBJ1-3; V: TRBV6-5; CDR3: CASSYSAAGNTIYF; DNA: TGTGCCAGCAGTTACTCGGCAGCCGGAAACACCATATATTTT
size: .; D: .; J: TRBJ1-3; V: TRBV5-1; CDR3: CASSLDHGRVDTIYF; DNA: TGCGCCAGCAGCTTGGACCACGGTAGGGTTGACACCATATATTTT
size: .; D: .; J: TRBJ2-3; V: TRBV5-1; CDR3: CASLSEGDTQYF; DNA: TGCGCCAGCCTCTCAGAGGGGGATACGCAGTATTTT
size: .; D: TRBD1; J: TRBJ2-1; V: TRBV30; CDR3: CAWSAKGADNEQFF; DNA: TGTGCCTGGAGTGCGAAGGGGGCCGACAATGAGCAGTTCTTC
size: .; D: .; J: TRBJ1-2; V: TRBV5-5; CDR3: CASSWVDGSNYGYTF; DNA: TGTGCCAGCAGCTGGGTGGACGGTTCTAACTATGGCTACACCTTC
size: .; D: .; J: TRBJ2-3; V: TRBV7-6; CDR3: CASSLRAGSQGDTQYF; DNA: TGTGCCAGCAGCTTGAGGGCCGGGTCACAAGGAGATACGCAGTATTTT
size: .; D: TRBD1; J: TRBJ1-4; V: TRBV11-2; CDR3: CASSSTKDRLGKLFF; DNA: TGTGCCAGCAGCTCTACTAAGGACAGGCTGGGGAAACTGTTTTTT
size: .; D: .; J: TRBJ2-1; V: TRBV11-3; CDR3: CASSLDRFGLNEQFF; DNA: TGTGCCAGCAGCTTAGACCGGTTCGGACTTAATGAGCAGTTCTTC